These T cell receptor beta chains were read from a single sample in a study of beta chain features in type 1 diabetes. TCRdb keeps only in-frame clones here, not all; method: immunoSEQ multiplex PCR. Among 500,000 to 800,000 clones listed, under 15% were seen once. Sequencing was performed on naive CD4+ T cells from blood. The receptors come from a man aged 25-45 years with type 1 diabetes. Both conserved end residues are part of each CDR3. Clone size is stated in some rows and not others, as once, few, many or a class when expanded.

J gene: TRBJ2-7; clone size: -; V gene: TRBV2; CDR3 protein: CATQIGRGGKDYEQYF
J gene: TRBJ2-5; clone size: -; V gene: TRBV9; CDR3 protein: CASSVGAGGLETQYF
J gene: TRBJ1-1; clone size: few; V gene: TRBV29-1; CDR3 protein: CSVGQQGTEAFF
J gene: TRBJ1-2; clone size: few; V gene: TRBV7-2; CDR3 protein: CASSLVGRGYTF
J gene: TRBJ1-2; clone size: -; V gene: TRBV28; CDR3 protein: CASSSTSGQGSYTF
J gene: TRBJ1-6; clone size: few; V gene: TRBV5-1; CDR3 protein: CASSWSEESPLHF
J gene: TRBJ2-2; clone size: few; V gene: TRBV30; CDR3 protein: CAWSVLDFTGELFF
J gene: TRBJ2-7; clone size: -; V gene: TRBV18; CDR3 protein: CASSPSTDRGWGEQYF
J gene: TRBJ2-7; clone size: -; V gene: TRBV29-1; CDR3 protein: CSYSKGFSYEQYF
J gene: TRBJ2-5; clone size: -; V gene: TRBV29-1; CDR3 protein: CSVEETGGETQYF
J gene: TRBJ2-1; clone size: few; V gene: TRBV7-2; CDR3 protein: CASSLDPNTYNEQFF
J gene: TRBJ2-7; clone size: -; V gene: TRBV29-1; CDR3 protein: CSVPGGGVGYEQYF
J gene: TRBJ2-1; clone size: few; V gene: TRBV2; CDR3 protein: CASSVSFSYNEQFF
J gene: TRBJ2-5; clone size: -; V gene: TRBV11-2; CDR3 protein: CASSEETQYF
J gene: TRBJ1-2; clone size: few; V gene: TRBV19; CDR3 protein: CASRPEGRVNYGYTF
J gene: TRBJ1-1; clone size: -; V gene: TRBV5-4; CDR3 protein: CASSLDRRNTEAFF
J gene: TRBJ1-4; clone size: -; V gene: TRBV7-2; CDR3 protein: CASRPSGTGSEKLFF
J gene: TRBJ1-2; clone size: -; V gene: TRBV5-1; CDR3 protein: CASSLAAESYGYTF
J gene: TRBJ2-5; clone size: few; V gene: TRBV11-2; CDR3 protein: CASSLLRGLGETQYF
J gene: TRBJ1-5; clone size: -; V gene: TRBV19; CDR3 protein: CASSIINQPQHF
J gene: TRBJ1-2; clone size: -; V gene: TRBV10-3; CDR3 protein: CAISEAPGLTYGYTF
J gene: TRBJ1-4; clone size: few; V gene: TRBV4-2; CDR3 protein: CASSQDWTGGEKLFF
J gene: TRBJ2-7; clone size: few; V gene: TRBV13; CDR3 protein: CASSLKEETYEQYF
J gene: TRBJ2-3; clone size: few; V gene: TRBV27; CDR3 protein: CASSDPRRVGVDTQYF
J gene: TRBJ1-2; clone size: -; V gene: TRBV7-2; CDR3 protein: CASSITPGVADGYTF
J gene: TRBJ1-4; clone size: -; V gene: TRBV30; CDR3 protein: CAWKPGGSVNEKLFF
J gene: TRBJ2-3; clone size: -; V gene: TRBV6-1; CDR3 protein: CASSENGIDTQYF
J gene: TRBJ2-5; clone size: -; V gene: TRBV7-6; CDR3 protein: CASSLVSEETQYF
J gene: TRBJ1-2; clone size: -; V gene: TRBV28; CDR3 protein: CASTINRAHYGYTF
J gene: TRBJ2-4; clone size: few; V gene: TRBV5-1; CDR3 protein: CASSYRTSGAGAKNIQYF
J gene: TRBJ2-3; clone size: few; V gene: TRBV5-4; CDR3 protein: CASSFYQSSTDTQYF
J gene: TRBJ2-3; clone size: -; V gene: TRBV29-1; CDR3 protein: CSVEPSTDTQYF
J gene: TRBJ1-3; clone size: few; V gene: TRBV29-1; CDR3 protein: CSVVTDSGNTIYF
J gene: TRBJ1-4; clone size: few; V gene: TRBV30; CDR3 protein: CAWRFLGRRGGNEKLFF
J gene: TRBJ2-1; clone size: few; V gene: TRBV5-1; CDR3 protein: CASSSGISDEQFF
J gene: TRBJ1-6; clone size: -; V gene: TRBV5-1; CDR3 protein: CASSPGPTGVDSPLHF
J gene: TRBJ2-7; clone size: few; V gene: TRBV10-3; CDR3 protein: CAISESNGTGLYEQYF
J gene: TRBJ2-1; clone size: few; V gene: TRBV5-4; CDR3 protein: CASSSRTSGGSEQFF
J gene: TRBJ2-7; clone size: few; V gene: TRBV23-1; CDR3 protein: CASSQGTDRVCEQYF
J gene: TRBJ2-1; clone size: few; V gene: TRBV7-2; CDR3 protein: CASSLQGNEQFF
J gene: TRBJ2-5; clone size: -; V gene: TRBV11-3; CDR3 protein: CASSSSHRGSQETQYF
J gene: TRBJ1-5; clone size: few; V gene: TRBV9; CDR3 protein: CASSMDLYQPQHF
J gene: TRBJ2-3; clone size: few; V gene: TRBV5-1; CDR3 protein: CASSLAGTPVDTQYF
J gene: TRBJ1-6; clone size: few; V gene: TRBV28; CDR3 protein: CASSLGQGFNSPLHF
J gene: TRBJ2-7; clone size: -; V gene: TRBV7-8; CDR3 protein: CASSAHQENEQYF